Listed below are T cell receptor beta chains from one sample, sequenced in a study of T cell changes during pregnancy in multiple sclerosis. Clones were sequenced by immunoSEQ multiplex PCR, and TCRdb holds only the in-frame ones, with some missing. The table has 75,000 to 95,000 clones, about 92% seen once. Specimen: peripheral blood, collected in the first trimester of pregnancy. Receptor source: a female donor with multiple sclerosis, enrolled in a pregnancy study. Both conserved end residues are part of each CDR3. D genes are given only for firm matches. A clone size is listed for some rows: how often the clone was seen (once, few, many), or a class if it is expanded.

abundance: NA
d_gene: NA
j_gene: TRBJ1-2
v_gene: TRBV7-2
CDR3nt: TGTGCCAGCAGCCCCCGCCCACAGGTCTGGGCTTATGGCTACACCTTC
CDR3aa: CASSPRPQVWAYGYTF

abundance: once
d_gene: NA
j_gene: TRBJ2-3
v_gene: TRBV5-1
CDR3nt: TGCGCCAGCCCATTAGCAGGGGCAACAGATACGCAGTATTTT
CDR3aa: CASPLAGATDTQYF

abundance: NA
d_gene: NA
j_gene: TRBJ2-7
v_gene: TRBV5-1
CDR3nt: TGCGCCAGCACCGGTGACAGACCCTACGAGCAGTACTTC
CDR3aa: CASTGDRPYEQYF

abundance: NA
d_gene: TRBD1
j_gene: TRBJ1-1
v_gene: TRBV10-1
CDR3nt: TGCGCCAGCAGCCGACAGGGGCCGCGCCCTGAAGCTTTCTTT
CDR3aa: CASSRQGPRPEAFF

abundance: NA
d_gene: TRBD2
j_gene: TRBJ2-3
v_gene: TRBV4-1
CDR3nt: TGCGCCAGCAGCCACCGGACTAGCGGGGAGTACACAGATACGCAGTATTTT
CDR3aa: CASSHRTSGEYTDTQYF

abundance: once
d_gene: NA
j_gene: TRBJ2-1
v_gene: TRBV7-9
CDR3nt: TGTGCCAGCAGCCCAGAAGGGCGCAGGGAAGGGAAGCAGTTCTTC
CDR3aa: CASSPEGRREGKQFF

abundance: NA
d_gene: TRBD1
j_gene: TRBJ1-2
v_gene: TRBV23-1
CDR3nt: TGCGCCAGCAGTCAGACACTACGGGACAGGGATAACTATGGCTACACCTTC
CDR3aa: CASSQTLRDRDNYGYTF

abundance: NA
d_gene: TRBD2
j_gene: TRBJ2-1
v_gene: TRBV4-1
CDR3nt: TGCGCCAGCAGCCAACTGGCTAGCGGGACGAATGAGCAGTTCTTC
CDR3aa: CASSQLASGTNEQFF

abundance: NA
d_gene: TRBD2
j_gene: TRBJ2-7
v_gene: TRBV11-3
CDR3nt: TGTGCCAGCAGCTTAGCGGGGGGTCACGAGCAGTACTTC
CDR3aa: CASSLAGGHEQYF

abundance: NA
d_gene: TRBD1
j_gene: TRBJ1-1
v_gene: TRBV7-8
CDR3nt: TGTGCCAGCAGCTTGGGACAGTACACTGAAGCTTTCTTT
CDR3aa: CASSLGQYTEAFF

abundance: NA
d_gene: NA
j_gene: TRBJ2-7
v_gene: TRBV18
CDR3nt: TGTGCCAGCTCACCACTCAGGGGTAACGAGCAGTACTTC
CDR3aa: CASSPLRGNEQYF

abundance: NA
d_gene: TRBD1
j_gene: TRBJ1-2
v_gene: TRBV27
CDR3nt: TGTGCCAGCAGTTCCGCCTTTCTTAACATGGGACAGGGGGCAGGTGGCTACACCTTC
CDR3aa: CASSSAFLNMGQGAGGYTF

abundance: few
d_gene: TRBD2
j_gene: TRBJ2-1
v_gene: TRBV6-4
CDR3nt: TGTGCCAGCAGTGACTCTAGCGGGAGTTACAATGAGCAGTTCTTC
CDR3aa: CASSDSSGSYNEQFF

abundance: NA
d_gene: NA
j_gene: TRBJ2-3
v_gene: TRBV2
CDR3nt: TGTGGACGGGACACGGGGTCAGATACGCAGTATTTT
CDR3aa: CGRDTGSDTQYF

abundance: few
d_gene: NA
j_gene: TRBJ1-2
v_gene: TRBV9
CDR3nt: TGTGCCAGCAGCCTCGGCCGGGCTAACTATGGCTACACCTTC
CDR3aa: CASSLGRANYGYTF

abundance: NA
d_gene: NA
j_gene: TRBJ2-1
v_gene: TRBV6-1
CDR3nt: TGTGCCAGCACAGGCGGGATTTCCTACAATGAGCAGTTCTTC
CDR3aa: CASTGGISYNEQFF

abundance: NA
d_gene: TRBD2
j_gene: TRBJ2-5
v_gene: TRBV6-5
CDR3nt: TGTGCCAGCAGTTATCCGGGGGGGACCCAGTACTTC
CDR3aa: CASSYPGGTQYF

abundance: NA
d_gene: TRBD1
j_gene: TRBJ1-4
v_gene: TRBV15
CDR3nt: TGTGCCTTTCAGGGGGCTTTCGGGGAAAAACTGTTTTTT
CDR3aa: CAFQGAFGEKLFF

abundance: NA
d_gene: NA
j_gene: TRBJ2-1
v_gene: TRBV6-6
CDR3nt: TGTGCCAGCAGAGACGGGGGTTCCTACAATGAGCAGTTCTTC
CDR3aa: CASRDGGSYNEQFF

abundance: NA
d_gene: TRBD1
j_gene: TRBJ2-3
v_gene: TRBV6-4
CDR3nt: TGTGCCACCCACCGGGACAGGGTCACAGATACGCAGTATTTT
CDR3aa: CATHRDRVTDTQYF

abundance: NA
d_gene: NA
j_gene: TRBJ1-1
v_gene: TRBV7-6
CDR3nt: TGTGCCAGCAGCTTAGCTCACAGGGCGAACACTGAAGCTTTCTTT
CDR3aa: CASSLAHRANTEAFF

abundance: NA
d_gene: TRBD1
j_gene: TRBJ2-2
v_gene: TRBV6-1
CDR3nt: TGTGCCAGCAGTGACGGACAGGGCTGGGTCACCGGGGAGCTGTTTTTT
CDR3aa: CASSDGQGWVTGELFF

abundance: NA
d_gene: TRBD2
j_gene: TRBJ2-1
v_gene: TRBV30
CDR3nt: TGTGCCTGGACAGGACTAGCGGGAAATGAGCAGTTCTTC
CDR3aa: CAWTGLAGNEQFF

abundance: NA
d_gene: NA
j_gene: TRBJ2-2
v_gene: TRBV6-5
CDR3nt: TGTGCCACAACAGGAATAGCGAACACCGGGGAGCTGTTTTTT
CDR3aa: CATTGIANTGELFF

abundance: NA
d_gene: TRBD2
j_gene: TRBJ2-1
v_gene: TRBV6-5
CDR3nt: TGTGCCAGCAGTCGAAGCGGGACCGAGCAGTTCTTC
CDR3aa: CASSRSGTEQFF

abundance: NA
d_gene: NA
j_gene: TRBJ1-5
v_gene: TRBV15
CDR3nt: TGTGCCACCAGCAGAGAGAACGCGGGGGCCAATCAGCCCCAGCATTTT
CDR3aa: CATSRENAGANQPQHF

abundance: NA
d_gene: NA
j_gene: TRBJ2-2
v_gene: TRBV19
CDR3nt: TGTGCCAGCAGAGACGGGGTTGGACCGTCCACCGGGGAGCTGTTTTTT
CDR3aa: CASRDGVGPSTGELFF